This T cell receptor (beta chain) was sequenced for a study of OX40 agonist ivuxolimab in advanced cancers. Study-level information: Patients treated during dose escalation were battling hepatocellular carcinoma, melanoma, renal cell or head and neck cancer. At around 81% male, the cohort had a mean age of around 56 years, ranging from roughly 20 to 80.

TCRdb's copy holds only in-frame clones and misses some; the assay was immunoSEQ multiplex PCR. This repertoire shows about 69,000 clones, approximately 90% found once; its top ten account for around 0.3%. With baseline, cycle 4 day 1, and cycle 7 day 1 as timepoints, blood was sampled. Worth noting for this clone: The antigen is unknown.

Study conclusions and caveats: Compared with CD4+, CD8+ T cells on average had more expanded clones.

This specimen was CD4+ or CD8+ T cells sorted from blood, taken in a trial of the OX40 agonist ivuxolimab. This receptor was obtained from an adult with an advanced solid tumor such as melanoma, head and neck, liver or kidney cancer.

In DNA, the CDR3 is TGTGCCAGCAGTCTTATGAACGGGACATCGAACACCGGGGAGCTGTTTTTT. It translates to CASSLMNGTSNTGELFF. The V call is TRBV2, the J call TRBJ2-2, with a tentative D call TRBD1 (6 bases). Trimming pared 5 bases from V and 0 bases from J, leaving 16 bases between. There are 17 residues in the CDR3. CDR1 and CDR2 from the germline V gene are SNHLY and FYNNEI.